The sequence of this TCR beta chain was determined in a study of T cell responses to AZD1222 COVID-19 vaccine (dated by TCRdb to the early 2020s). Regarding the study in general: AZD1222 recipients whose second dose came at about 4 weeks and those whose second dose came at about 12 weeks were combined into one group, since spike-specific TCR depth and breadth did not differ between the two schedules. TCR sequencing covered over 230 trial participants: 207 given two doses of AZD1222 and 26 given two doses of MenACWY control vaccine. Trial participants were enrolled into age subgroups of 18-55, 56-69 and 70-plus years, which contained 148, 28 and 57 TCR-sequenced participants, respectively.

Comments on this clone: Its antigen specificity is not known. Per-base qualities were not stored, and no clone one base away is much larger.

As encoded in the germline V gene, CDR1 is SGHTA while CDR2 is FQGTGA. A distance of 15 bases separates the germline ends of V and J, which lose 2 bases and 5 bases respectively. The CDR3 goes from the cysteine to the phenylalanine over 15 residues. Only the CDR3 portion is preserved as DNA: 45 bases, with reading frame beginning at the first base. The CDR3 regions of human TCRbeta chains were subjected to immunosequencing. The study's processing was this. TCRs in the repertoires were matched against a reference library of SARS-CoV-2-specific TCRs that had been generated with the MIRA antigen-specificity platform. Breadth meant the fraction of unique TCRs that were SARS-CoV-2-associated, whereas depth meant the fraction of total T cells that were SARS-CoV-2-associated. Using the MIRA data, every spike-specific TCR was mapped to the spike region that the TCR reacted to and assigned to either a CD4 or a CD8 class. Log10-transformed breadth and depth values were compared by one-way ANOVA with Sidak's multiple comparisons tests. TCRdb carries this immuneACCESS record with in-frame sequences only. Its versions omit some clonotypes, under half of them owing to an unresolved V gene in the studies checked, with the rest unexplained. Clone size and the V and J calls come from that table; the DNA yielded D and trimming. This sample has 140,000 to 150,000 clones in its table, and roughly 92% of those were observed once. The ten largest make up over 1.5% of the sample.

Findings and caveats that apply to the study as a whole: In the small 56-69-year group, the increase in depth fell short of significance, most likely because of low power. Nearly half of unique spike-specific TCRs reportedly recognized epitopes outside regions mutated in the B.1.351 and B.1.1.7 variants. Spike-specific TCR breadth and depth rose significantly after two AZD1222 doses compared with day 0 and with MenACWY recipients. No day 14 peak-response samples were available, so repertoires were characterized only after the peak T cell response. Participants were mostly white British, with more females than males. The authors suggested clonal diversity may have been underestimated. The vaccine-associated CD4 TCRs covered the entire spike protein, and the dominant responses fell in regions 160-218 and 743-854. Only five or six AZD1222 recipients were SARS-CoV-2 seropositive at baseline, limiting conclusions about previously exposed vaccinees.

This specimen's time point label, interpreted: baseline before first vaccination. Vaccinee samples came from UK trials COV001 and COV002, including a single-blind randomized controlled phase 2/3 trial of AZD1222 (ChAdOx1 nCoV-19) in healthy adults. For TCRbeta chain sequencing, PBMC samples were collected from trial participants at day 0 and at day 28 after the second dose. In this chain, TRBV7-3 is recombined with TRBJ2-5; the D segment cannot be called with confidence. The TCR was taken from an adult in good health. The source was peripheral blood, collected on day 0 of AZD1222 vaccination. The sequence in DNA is TGTGCCAGCAGCTTAGGCCCCTCGGCGGTGGAGACCCAGTACTTC. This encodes CASSLGPSAVETQYF.